One and the same sample provided the 12 T cell receptor beta chains below, sequenced in a study of T cell responses to AZD1222 COVID-19 vaccine. Profiling relied on immunoSEQ multiplex PCR, and the TCRdb table lists in-frame clones only, not all of them. The sample lists more than 150,000 clones, 85% to 95% seen once, with around 1.6% in the top ten. The input for sequencing was peripheral blood, taken 28 days after the second AZD1222 dose. The source of these receptors is an adult who received the AZD1222 COVID-19 vaccine.

The V gene is TRBV9, the J gene TRBJ2-3, with D possibly TRBD2 on 5 matching bases. The germline CDR1 and CDR2 sequences are SGDLS and YYNGEE. The CDR3 covers 14 residues. V was shortened by 6 bases and J by 5 bases, with 16 bases between the two germline ends. CDR3 coding DNA: TGTGCCAGCAACCAAGGCGGGTTGAAAGATACGCAGTATTTT. As protein: CASNQGGLKDTQYF.

This rearrangement joins TRBV27 to TRBJ1-5; D is possibly TRBD1 (5 bases). Trimming stripped 4 bases from V and 4 bases from J, with 8 bases between. Germline CDR1 is MNHEY and CDR2 is SMNVEV (reference sequence). This CDR3 spans 13 amino acids. The CDR3 DNA reads TGTGCCAGCAGTTACAGACAGAATCAGCCCCAGCATTTT. Translated, it gives CASSYRQNQPQHF.

About this clone itself: The sample carries other DNA sequences with the same CDR3. The chain joins TRBV5-1 to TRBJ1-1, with D perhaps matching TRBD1 (5 bases). Germline V CDR1 and CDR2: SGHRS, YFSETQ. V was clipped by 2 bases and J by 1 base, with 9 bases between them. This CDR3 spans 14 amino acids. The CDR3 protein is CASSLGQANTEAFF. As DNA, the CDR3 is TGCGCCAGCAGCTTAGGACAAGCGAACACTGAAGCTTTCTTT.

V and J are TRBV5-1 and TRBJ2-7; TRBD1 matches 9 bases. V shed 4 bases and J 4 bases; nucleotides not matched to a gene: 6. Germline-derived CDR1 and CDR2 are SGHRS and YFSETQ. The CDR3 has 14 residues. The CDR3 coding sequence is TGCGCCAGCAGCCCGGGACAGGGTCGTTACGAGCAGTACTTC. Translated: CASSPGQGRYEQYF. Based on the CDR3 plus reference TRBV5-1 and TRBJ2-7, the full variable domain is KAGVTQTPRYLIKTRGQQVTLSCSPISGHRSVSWYQQTPGQGLQFLFEYFSETQRNKGNFPGRFSGRQFSNSRSEMNVSTLELGDSALYLCASSPGQGRYEQYFGPGTRLTVT.

The sample holds a few counts of this clone. J is TRBJ1-3 and V is TRBV18; D gene ambiguous. Germline V gene data show CDR1 as KGHSH and CDR2 as LQKENI. V was clipped by 2 bases and J by 5 bases, with 7 bases between them. CDR3 size: 13 residues. CDR3 protein: CASSPYGRNTIYF. The CDR3 nucleotides read TGTGCCAGCTCACCATACGGACGAAACACCATATATTTT.

Comments on this clone: The sample has other DNA sequences that encode this CDR3 too. The rearrangement links TRBV2 to TRBJ1-2; D not resolved. Trimming removed 4 bases at V and 6 bases at J, with 6 bases between. CDR1 and CDR2 from the germline V gene are SNHLY and FYNNEI. The CDR3 totals 11 residues. Here the CDR3 reads CASSGVDGYTF. In DNA, the CDR3 is TGTGCCAGCAGTGGGGTGGATGGCTACACCTTC.

This chain uses TRBV12-3 or TRBV12-4 with TRBJ1-1, with D hard to call. There are 11 residues in the CDR3. The ends were cut back, 7 bases at V and 7 bases at J, with 10 bases in the middle. In nucleotides, the CDR3 is TGTGCCAGCAAGGGATACTATGAAGCTTTCTTT. Translating it yields CASKGYYEAFF.

This chain joins TRBV5-4 and TRBJ2-3, with 9 bases fitting TRBD1. Germline V gene sequence: CDR1 SGHNT, CDR2 YYREEE (reference sequence). V trimming: 0 bases; J trimming: 4 bases; junction bases outside the gene matches: 0. The CDR3 is 14 residues long. The DNA of the CDR3 is TGTGCCAGCAGCTTGGGACAGGGGGCAGATACGCAGTATTTT. Its translation is CASSLGQGADTQYF.

Only one count was recorded for this clone. The CDR3 loop reads CASGGRGYDNEKLFF. The CDR3 DNA sequence: TGTGCCAGCGGCGGGCGCGGATATGATAATGAAAAACTGTTTTTT. The chain has TRBV9 and TRBJ1-4; D remains ambiguous. The CDR3 totals 15 residues. Germline V lookup: CDR1 SGDLS, CDR2 YYNGEE. Trimming stripped 7 bases from V and 4 bases from J, with 17 bases between.

The chain joins TRBV19 to TRBJ2-7; 9 bases match TRBD1. With 3 bases clipped from V and 5 bases from J, the junction kept 5 bases outside the gene matches. This CDR3 contains 14 residues. Looked up from germline, CDR1 is LNHDA and CDR2 is SQIVND (reference sequence). The CDR3 DNA follows: TGTGCCAGTAGTATTGGGGACAGGGTAGACGAGCAGTACTTC. Its translation: CASSIGDRVDEQYF.

The rearrangement joins TRBV11-1 to TRBJ2-1; no clear D gene. Germline V gene sequence: CDR1 SGHAT, CDR2 FQDESV (reference sequence). Trimming cost V 5 bases and J 1 base, with 6 bases left between them. The CDR3 has 13 amino acids. The CDR3 protein is CASSKTSYNEQFF. CDR3 in DNA: TGTGCCAGCAGCAAAACTTCCTACAATGAGCAGTTCTTC. Complete variable domain (other parts from reference TRBV11-1 and TRBJ2-1): EAEVAQSPRYKITEKSQAVAFWCDPISGHATLYWYRQILGQGPELLVQFQDESVVDDSQLPKDRFSAERLKGVDSTLKIQPAELGDSAMYLCASSKTSYNEQFFGPGTRLTVL.

This sequence joins TRBV6-5 and TRBJ1-1; weak D call: TRBD1 (5 bases). CDR3 length: 15 amino acids. Germline loops: CDR1 MNHEY, CDR2 SVGAGI. With 6 bases removed from V and 1 base from J, the gap between germline ends came to 15 bases. The CDR3 nucleotides read TGTGCCAGCAGCCGACCGGGACGGGAGAACACTGAAGCTTTCTTT. This codes for CASSRPGRENTEAFF.